This T cell receptor (beta chain) stems from a study of cytotoxic CD8 clonotypes in ibrutinib-treated CLL. Study-level results: Shared public clonotypes were rare, and on treatment they either got smaller or stayed the same.

Deep sequencing aimed at 1 in 200,000 to 1 in 1 million T cells' resolution. The assay was immunoSEQ multiplex PCR, and TCRdb's table has in-frame clones only and misses some. Counted here are about 300,000 clones, 67% occurring once; the ten biggest clones make up 5% to 6.5%. The CDR3 runs to 13 residues. CDR1 is MGHRA, CDR2 YSYEKL, per germline. Trimming left V 10 bases short and J 4 bases short, with 17 bases between. Regarding this clone: Its target is not known.

The sequenced sample was PBMCs, obtained after 36 months of ibrutinib treatment. The receptor comes from a human donor with chronic lymphocytic leukemia. V and J are TRBV4-1 and TRBJ2-7; D remains unclear. This CDR3 reads CATDNWFAYEQYF. Here the CDR3 DNA reads TGCGCCACTGATAACTGGTTTGCGTACGAGCAGTACTTC.